The subject of this entry is one T cell receptor (beta chain). This entry belongs to a study of blood T cell repertoires in COVID-19. Study-wide context: Acute and convalescent COVID-19 specimens originated in the United States, Italy and Spain.

All enrollees were roughly 18 to 90 years old and from fewer than 25 US areas. Clinical history reported by participants formed the basis on which cohorts were assigned. The CDR3 contains 13 residues. Looked up from germline, CDR1 is SEHNR and CDR2 is FQNEAQ (reference sequence). Trimming left V 3 bases short and J 6 bases short, with 9 bases between. The repertoire was sequenced with immunoSEQ multiplex PCR; TCRdb's copy has only in-frame clones and lacks some. Of 340,000 or so clones in the sample, about 86% are singletons; the top ten hold around 4.2%. Sequencing used PBMCs or T cells enriched from blood (not recorded which). The V call is TRBV7-9, the J call TRBJ2-1; no firm D call. The source is a woman aged 40 to 50 with acute COVID-19. The CDR3 loop is CASSLSSGNEQFF. In DNA, the CDR3 is TGTGCCAGCAGCTTGTCGTCGGGCAATGAGCAGTTCTTC.